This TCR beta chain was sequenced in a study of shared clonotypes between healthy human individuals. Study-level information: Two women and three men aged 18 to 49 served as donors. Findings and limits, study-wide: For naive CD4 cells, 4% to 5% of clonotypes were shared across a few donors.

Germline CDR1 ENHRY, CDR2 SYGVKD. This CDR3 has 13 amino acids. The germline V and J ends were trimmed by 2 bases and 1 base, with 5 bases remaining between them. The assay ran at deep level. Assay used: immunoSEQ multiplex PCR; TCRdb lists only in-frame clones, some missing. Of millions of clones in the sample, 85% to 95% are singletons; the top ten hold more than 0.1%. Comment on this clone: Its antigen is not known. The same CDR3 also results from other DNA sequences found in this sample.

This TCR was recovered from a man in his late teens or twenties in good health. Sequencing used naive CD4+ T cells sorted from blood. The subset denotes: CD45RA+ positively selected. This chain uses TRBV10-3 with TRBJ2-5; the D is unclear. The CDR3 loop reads CAISEGFQETQYF. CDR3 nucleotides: TGTGCCATCAGTGAGGGCTTCCAAGAGACCCAGTACTTC.